A single sample is the source of the 18 T cell receptor beta chains below, sequenced in a study of blood T cell repertoires in COVID-19. Clones were sequenced by immunoSEQ multiplex PCR, and TCRdb holds only the in-frame ones, with some missing. The sample records 100,000 or so clones, about 95% being singletons. Specimen: peripheral blood. The receptor set was obtained from a human donor with active COVID-19. The donor label of this sample is uncertain.

The chain recombines TRBV4-3 with TRBJ2-1; D remains unclear. The CDR3 consists of 16 residues. The germline V gene has CDR1 LGHNA and CDR2 YSLEER. Between the trimmed V and J ends, which lost 0 bases and 3 bases, there was a span of 12 bases. CDR3: CASSQELGAFYNEQFF. The CDR3 DNA is TGCGCCAGCAGCCAAGAGCTTGGAGCGTTCTACAATGAGCAGTTCTTC.

The chain links TRBV15 to TRBJ1-5; D is undetermined. Germline CDR1 reads LNHNV; CDR2 reads YYDKDF (reference sequence). This CDR3 is built from 15 residues. With 0 bases removed from V and 4 bases from J, the gap between germline ends came to 10 bases. The CDR3 DNA follows: TGTGCCACCAGCAGAGATCGGAGCGGGAATCAGCCCCAGCATTTT. This sequence encodes CATSRDRSGNQPQHF.

V is TRBV2 and J is TRBJ2-1; D gene uncertain. With 7 bases removed from V and 4 bases from J, the gap between germline ends came to 11 bases. CDR1 is SNHLY and CDR2 is FYNNEI in the germline V gene. CDR3 size: 13 residues. The CDR3 protein is CASTSTVYNEQFF. As DNA, the CDR3 is TGTGCCAGCACATCGACTGTATACAATGAGCAGTTCTTC. The whole variable domain, filled in from reference TRBV2 and TRBJ2-1, reads EPEVTQTPSHQVTQMGQEVILRCVPISNHLYFYWYRQILGQKVEFLVSFYNNEISEKSEIFDDQFSVERPDGSNFTLKIRSTKLEDSAMYFCASTSTVYNEQFFGPGTRLTVL.

This chain links TRBV13 with TRBJ2-7; 8 nucleotides agree with TRBD2. The J segment lost 3 bases and the V segment lost 6 bases, leaving 13 bases of the junction unmatched. CDR3 length: 16 amino acids. Germline CDR1 is PRHDT and CDR2 is FYEKMQ (reference sequence). The CDR3 sequence: CASSSAGGRMVYEQYF. Here the CDR3 DNA reads TGTGCCAGCAGTTCGGCGGGCGGGAGGATGGTCTACGAGCAGTACTTC. The variable domain in full, completed from reference TRBV13 and TRBJ2-7, reads AAGVIQSPRHLIKEKRETATLKCYPIPRHDTVYWYQQGPGQDPQFLISFYEKMQSDKGSIPDRFSAQQFSDYHSELNMSSLELGDSALYFCASSSAGGRMVYEQYFGPGTRLTVT.

This chain connects TRBV27 to TRBJ1-2; TRBD1 agrees at 7 bases. Losses at the gene ends were 3 bases for V and 1 base for J; bases not matched to a gene: 8. Germline assignment: CDR1 MNHEY and CDR2 SMNVEV (reference sequence). The CDR3 runs to 16 residues. CDR3 DNA sequence: TGTGCCAGCAGTTTTTCAGGGGGACCCTTTAACTATGGCTACACCTTC. This sequence encodes CASSFSGGPFNYGYTF.

A word on this clone: An end of the junction does not agree with germline; a read error may underlie this. V usage is TRBV29-1 and J usage is TRBJ2-1, with 8 bases fitting TRBD1. The germline V gene has CDR1 SQVTM and CDR2 ANQGSEA. This CDR3 contains 10 residues. The CDR3 reads CSVEQGAGVF. CDR3 DNA sequence: TGCAGCGTTGAACAGGGGGCGGGCGTCTTC.

J is TRBJ1-2 and V is TRBV3-1 (or the pseudogene TRBV3-2), with 9 bases that match TRBD1. V was clipped by 8 bases and J by 3 bases; unmatched bases: 4. Germline CDR1 reads LGHDT; CDR2 reads YNNKEL (reference sequence). This CDR3 is 13 amino acids long. The CDR3, as DNA: TGTGCCAGCGCCGGGACAGGGTACTATGGCTACACCTTC. This encodes CASAGTGYYGYTF.

This rearrangement joins TRBV5-1 to TRBJ1-2, with D perhaps TRBD1 (6 bases). Germline values: CDR1 SGHRS, CDR2 YFSETQ. Deletions cut 0 bases from V and 7 bases from J, with 10 bases between. This CDR3 spans 13 amino acids. For the CDR3, the DNA is TGCGCCAGCAGCTTGGATGGGGGCGGTGGCTACACCTTC. It encodes CASSLDGGGGYTF.

This chain joins TRBV27 and TRBJ2-7; D remains ambiguous. This CDR3 region has 15 residues. CDR1 is MNHEY, CDR2 SMNVEV, per germline (reference sequence). Trimming took 3 bases from V and 1 from J, leaving 13 bases between them. CDR3 sequence reads: CASSFQLVTSYEQYF. CDR3 in DNA: TGTGCCAGCAGTTTTCAGCTAGTAACTTCCTACGAGCAGTACTTC.

CDR3: CASSQRREPSSTDTQYF. CDR3 bases: TGTGCCAGCAGCCAAAGGCGGGAGCCCTCTAGCACAGATACGCAGTATTTT. The genes are TRBV3-1 (or the pseudogene TRBV3-2) and TRBJ2-3, with 7 bases aligning to TRBD2. The length of the CDR3 is 17 residues. V trimming: 2 bases; J trimming: 0 bases; junction bases outside the gene matches: 8. CDR1 and CDR2 from the germline V gene are LGHDT and YNNKEL (reference sequence).

CDR3 residues: CASSGREGLPGTGELFF. As DNA, the CDR3 is TGCGCCAGCAGCGGGCGGGAGGGACTACCCGGAACCGGGGAGCTGTTTTTT. This chain joins TRBV4-3 and TRBJ2-2, with TRBD2 identical over 9 bases. The V and J ends lost 5 bases and 5 bases, in that order; junction bases with no gene match: 12. The CDR3 has 17 amino acids. Germline CDR1 reads LGHNA; CDR2 reads YSLEER.

The V gene is TRBV7-9, the J gene TRBJ2-3, with D possibly being TRBD2 (6 bases). The germline CDR1 and CDR2 sequences are SEHNR and FQNEAQ (reference sequence). CDR3 length: 15 amino acids. V was shortened by 7 bases and J by 4 bases, with 18 bases between the two germline ends. CDR3 coding DNA: TGTGCCAGCACCACAAAAACGGGAGTATCAGATACGCAGTATTTT. Protein product: CASTTKTGVSDTQYF. The full variable domain, rest sourced from reference TRBV7-9 and TRBJ2-3, is DTGVSQNPRHKITKRGQNVTFRCDPISEHNRLYWYRQTLGQGPEFLTYFQNEAQLEKSRLLSDRFSAERPKGSFSTLEIQRTEQGDSAMYLCASTTKTGVSDTQYFGPGTRLTVL.

The chain is built from TRBV12-3 or TRBV12-4 and TRBJ2-3, with D unclear. There are 13 residues in the CDR3. With 7 bases removed from V and 6 bases from J, the gap between germline ends came to 14 bases. Here the CDR3 reads CASNPPSDDTQYF. The CDR3 region has the DNA TGTGCCAGCAACCCCCCGAGCGACGATACGCAGTATTTT.

The genes are TRBV6-5 and TRBJ1-3; unclear D gene. CDR1 is MNHEY, CDR2 SVGAGI, per germline. This CDR3 region has 13 residues. Deletions cut 4 bases from V and 0 bases from J, with 4 bases between. CDR3 loop: CASSLRSGNTIYF. The CDR3 DNA reads as TGTGCCAGCAGTTTGCGCTCTGGAAACACCATATATTTT.

This clone was recorded only once. The rearrangement uses TRBV6-5 and TRBJ1-4, with D tentatively TRBD1 (5 bases). The ends were cut back, 2 bases at V and 8 bases at J, with 15 bases in the middle. Germline values: CDR1 MNHEY, CDR2 SVGAGI. The CDR3 has 15 residues. The CDR3 region is CASSYSAGVGEKLFF. The CDR3 nucleotides read TGTGCCAGCAGTTACAGCGCGGGGGTAGGAGAAAAACTGTTTTTT.

As DNA, the CDR3 is TGTGCCAGCAGCCGGGCGGGACTAGTCACCTACAATGAGCAGTTCTTC. Protein sequence: CASSRAGLVTYNEQFF. The chain combines TRBV3-1 (or the pseudogene TRBV3-2) with TRBJ2-1, with 8 bases lining up with TRBD2. The ends lost 4 bases at V and 2 bases at J; junction bases unmatched: 7. Germline V gene data show CDR1 as LGHDT and CDR2 as YNNKEL (reference sequence). The CDR3 extends over 16 amino acids.

This clone occurred once. The rearrangement links TRBV7-2 to TRBJ2-2, with 13 bases matching TRBD2. Germline assignment: CDR1 SGHTA and CDR2 FQGNSA. J lost 3 bases, V lost 4 bases, and 2 bases had no gene match. This CDR3 comprises 16 residues. DNA for the CDR3: TGTGCCAGCAGCTCGGGACTAGCGGGATACACCGGGGAGCTGTTTTTT. Translating gives CASSSGLAGYTGELFF.

This clone was observed a handful of times. The J gene is TRBJ2-2, the V gene TRBV6-1; a weak D match, TRBD2 (5 bases). The CDR3 spans 16 residues. The germline gives CDR1 MNHNS, CDR2 SASEGT. The V gene lost 3 bases and the J gene lost 4 bases, with 15 bases spanning the gap. The CDR3 sequence is CASSERLLAFTGELFF. The DNA for the CDR3 is TGTGCCAGCAGTGAGAGGTTGCTAGCCTTCACCGGGGAGCTGTTTTTT.